This T cell receptor (beta chain) was recorded in a study of T cell responses to AZD1222 COVID-19 vaccine. The repertoire was sequenced with immunoSEQ multiplex PCR; TCRdb's copy has only in-frame clones and lacks some. Seen here are tens of thousands of clones, approximately 90% observed once, and the top ten hold about a fifth. The CDR3 is 14 amino acids. Germline V lookup: CDR1 MDHEN, CDR2 SYDVKM. With 2 bases removed from V and 4 bases from J, the gap between germline ends came to 11 bases. This clone was counted once. J is TRBJ1-2 and V is TRBV28, with a weak D call TRBD1 (5 bases). The source is an adult in good health. The sequenced sample was peripheral blood, obtained on day 0 of AZD1222 vaccination. DNA of the CDR3: TGTGCCAGCAGTTTAGCGCAGGGTAGCTATGGCTACACCTTC. Amino acid sequence: CASSLAQGSYGYTF.